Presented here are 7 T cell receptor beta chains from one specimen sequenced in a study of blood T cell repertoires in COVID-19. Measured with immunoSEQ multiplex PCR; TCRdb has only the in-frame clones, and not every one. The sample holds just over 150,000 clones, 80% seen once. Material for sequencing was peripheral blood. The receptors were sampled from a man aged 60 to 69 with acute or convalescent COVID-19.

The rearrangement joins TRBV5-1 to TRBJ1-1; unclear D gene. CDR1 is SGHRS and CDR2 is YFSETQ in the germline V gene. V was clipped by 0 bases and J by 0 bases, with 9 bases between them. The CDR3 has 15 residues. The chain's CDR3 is CASSLGATVNTEAFF. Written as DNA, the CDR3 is TGCGCCAGCAGCTTGGGCGCTACGGTGAACACTGAAGCTTTCTTT.

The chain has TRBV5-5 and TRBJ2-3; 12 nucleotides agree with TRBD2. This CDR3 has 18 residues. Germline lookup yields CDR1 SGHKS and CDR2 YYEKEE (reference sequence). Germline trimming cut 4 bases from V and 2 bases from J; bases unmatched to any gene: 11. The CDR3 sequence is CASSHTSGRSTITDTQYF. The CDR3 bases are TGTGCCAGCAGCCATACTAGCGGGAGGTCAACAATCACAGATACGCAGTATTTT. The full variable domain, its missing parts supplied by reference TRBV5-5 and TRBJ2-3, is DAGVTQSPTHLIKTRGQQVTLRCSPISGHKSVSWYQQVLGQGPQFIFQYYEKEERGRGNFPDRFSARQFPNYSSELNVNALLLGDSALYLCASSHTSGRSTITDTQYFGPGTRLTVL.

Written as DNA, the CDR3 is TGTGCCAGCAGTACCGGGACTAGCGGGAGGACGGTTGTCGGGGAGCTGTTTTTT. It yields the protein CASSTGTSGRTVVGELFF. The chain recombines TRBV6-2 or TRBV6-3 with TRBJ2-2; 15 bases agree with TRBD2. The CDR3 sequence is 18 residues long. V lost 5 bases, J lost 7 bases, and 11 bases stayed unmatched. The germline gives CDR1 MNHEY, CDR2 SVGEGT.

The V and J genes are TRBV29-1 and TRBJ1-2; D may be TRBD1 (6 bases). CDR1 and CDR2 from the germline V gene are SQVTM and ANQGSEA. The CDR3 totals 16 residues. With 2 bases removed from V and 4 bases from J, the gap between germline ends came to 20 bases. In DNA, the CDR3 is TGCAGCGTTGAATCTTTTTCGGACAGCGATTTCTATGGCTACACCTTC. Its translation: CSVESFSDSDFYGYTF. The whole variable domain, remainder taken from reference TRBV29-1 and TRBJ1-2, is SAVISQKPSRDICQRGTSLTIQCQVDSQVTMMFWYRQQPGQSLTLIATANQGSEATYESGFVIDKFPISRPNLTFSTLTVSNMSPEDSSIYLCSVESFSDSDFYGYTFGSGTRLTVV.

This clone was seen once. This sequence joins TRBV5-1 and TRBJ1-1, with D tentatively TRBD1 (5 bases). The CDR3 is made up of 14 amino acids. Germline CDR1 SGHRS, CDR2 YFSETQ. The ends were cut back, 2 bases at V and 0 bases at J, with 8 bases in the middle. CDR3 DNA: TGCGCCAGCAGCTTTGGCAGGGTGAACACTGAAGCTTTCTTT. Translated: CASSFGRVNTEAFF.

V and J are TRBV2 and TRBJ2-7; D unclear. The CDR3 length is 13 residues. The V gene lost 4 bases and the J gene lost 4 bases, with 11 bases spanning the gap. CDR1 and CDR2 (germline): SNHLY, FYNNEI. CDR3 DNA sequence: TGTGCCAGCAGTGGGGTCGGGTTGTACGAGCAGTACTTC. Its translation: CASSGVGLYEQYF.

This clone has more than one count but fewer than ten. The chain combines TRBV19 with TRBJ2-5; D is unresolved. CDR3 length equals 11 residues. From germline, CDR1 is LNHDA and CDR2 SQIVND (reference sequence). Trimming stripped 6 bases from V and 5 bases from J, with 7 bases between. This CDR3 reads CASSEWETQYF. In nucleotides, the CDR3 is TGTGCCAGTAGCGAGTGGGAGACCCAGTACTTC.